These 21 T cell receptor beta chains were all obtained from the same sample, sequenced in a study of T cells in Graves' hyperthyroidism and ophthalmopathy. RNA transcripts provided the source from which TCR beta CDR3 regions were amplified. First-round RT-PCR with HTBI primers amplified the TCR CDR3 region. One entry per CDR3 protein results from TCRdb running MiXCR on the multiplex PCR reads. This table has around 700,000 distinct CDR3 sequences, under 20% appearing once. The sample comprised blood. These receptors were taken from a woman between 50 and 59 years old with Graves' hyperthyroidism that later progressed to Graves' ophthalmopathy.

This clonotype was counted a few times. V gene TRBV7-9 combines with J gene TRBJ2-5; D may be TRBD2 (5 bases). The length of the CDR3 is 12 residues. Germline V lookup: CDR1 SEHNR, CDR2 FQNEAQ (reference sequence). V was trimmed by 11 bases and J by 5 bases, leaving 15 bases between them. The CDR3 bases are TGTGCCGCCGGGGATGGGTCGGAGACCCAGTACTTC. This sequence encodes CAAGDGSETQYF. The variable domain in full, with the rest retrieved from reference TRBV7-9 and TRBJ2-5, is DTGVSQNPRHKITKRGQNVTFRCDPISEHNRLYWYRQTLGQGPEFLTYFQNEAQLEKSRLLSDRFSAERPKGSFSTLEIQRTEQGDSAMYLCAAGDGSETQYFGPGTRLLVL.

This clonotype was seen at least ten times. The chain links TRBV11-2 to TRBJ2-2; unclear D gene. Trimming cost V 0 bases and J 2 bases, with 4 bases left between them. This CDR3 contains 14 residues. Germline V gives CDR1 SGHAT, CDR2 FQNNGV. This CDR3 reads CASSLDVNTGELFF. Written as DNA, the CDR3 is TGTGCCAGCAGCTTAGATGTAAACACCGGGGAGCTGTTTTTT.

The chain is built from TRBV6-1 and TRBJ1-1; perhaps TRBD1 as D (5 bases). Germline-derived CDR1 and CDR2 are MNHNS and SASEGT. V shed 4 bases and J shed 3 bases, with 21 bases lying between them. This CDR3 spans 17 amino acids. The CDR3 sequence is CASSGLRMGQGDTEAFF. The DNA for the CDR3 is TGTGCCAGCAGTGGATTACGCATGGGGCAGGGTGACACTGAAGCTTTCTTT.

This clonotype was seen ten or more times. This chain links TRBV11-2 with TRBJ2-7; a weak D match, TRBD2 (5 bases). The germline V and J ends were trimmed by 1 base and 0 bases, with 7 bases remaining between them. The CDR3 loop spans 14 amino acids. Germline V gives CDR1 SGHAT, CDR2 FQNNGV. Here the CDR3 DNA reads TGTGCCAGCAGCTTAGTTGAGGGCTCCTACGAGCAGTACTTC. It is translated as CASSLVEGSYEQYF.

This clonotype was found many times. CDR3 sequence: CASSLEGLVFPYEQYF. Written as DNA, the CDR3 is TGTGCCAGCAGCTTAGAAGGACTAGTCTTCCCCTACGAGCAGTACTTC. This chain links TRBV7-8 with TRBJ2-7, with 7 bases that match TRBD2. Per germline, CDR1 SGHVS and CDR2 FQNEAQ. The length of the CDR3 is 16 residues. V lost 1 base to trimming and J lost 2 bases; unmatched junction nucleotides: 8.

V gene TRBV3-1 combines with J gene TRBJ2-5, with D uncertain. Trimming removed 7 bases at V and 5 bases at J, with 20 bases between. The germline V gene has CDR1 LGHDT and CDR2 YNNKEL (reference sequence). The CDR3 contains 15 residues. CDR3 sequence (DNA): TGTGCCAGCACCCCCCTAGATACTTCCCGGGAGACCCAGTACTTC. Its protein is CASTPLDTSRETQYF.

This clonotype was detected only a few times. J is TRBJ1-6 and V is TRBV2; weak D call: TRBD1 (5 bases). V lost 7 bases, J lost 5 bases, and 9 bases lay in between. CDR3 length equals 13 residues. Germline loops: CDR1 SNHLY, CDR2 FYNNEI. CDR3 DNA sequence: TGTGCCAGCATAGGGACGGATAATTCACCCCTCCACTTT. The encoded protein is CASIGTDNSPLHF.

V usage is TRBV5-5 and J usage is TRBJ1-1; the D is unclear. Trimming stripped 0 bases from V and 7 bases from J, with 10 bases between. Germline CDR1 SGHKS, CDR2 YYEKEE (reference sequence). The CDR3 consists of 13 residues. As DNA, the CDR3 is TGTGCCAGCAGCTTGGTAGCAGGAATTGAAGCTTTCTTT. This encodes CASSLVAGIEAFF.

The chain recombines TRBV20-1 with TRBJ2-4, with TRBD1 identical over 8 bases. The germline gives CDR1 DFQATT, CDR2 SNEGSKA (reference sequence). The junction had 13 bases not matched to a gene; V was cut back by 0 bases and J by 0 bases. This CDR3 has 19 amino acids. The CDR3 is CSARDLGLDRESAKNIQYF. As DNA, the CDR3 is TGCAGTGCTAGAGATTTGGGGTTGGACAGGGAGTCAGCCAAAAACATTCAGTACTTC.

This clonotype was detected many times. The chain uses TRBV7-8 and TRBJ2-2; D is possibly TRBD1 or TRBD2 (5 bases each). CDR1 SGHVS and CDR2 FQNEAQ come from the germline V gene. Trimming left V 0 bases short and J 3 bases short, with 17 bases between. The CDR3 covers 18 residues. CDR3 residues: CASSLARDLSVDTGELFF. In DNA form, the CDR3 reads TGTGCCAGCAGCTTAGCCAGGGACCTCTCTGTCGACACCGGGGAGCTGTTTTTT.

This clonotype was seen more than once but under ten times. This chain connects TRBV6-1 to TRBJ2-3; 10 bases are a match to TRBD1. The CDR3 sequence is 16 residues long. Germline trimming cut 6 bases from V and 1 base from J; bases unmatched to any gene: 7. The V gene's germline CDR1 is MNHNS and CDR2 SASEGT. This CDR3 reads CASSIGTGARTDTQYF. The CDR3, as DNA: TGTGCCAGCAGCATCGGGACAGGGGCTCGCACAGATACGCAGTATTTT.

This clonotype was counted only a few times. The gene calls are TRBV19 and TRBJ1-5, with a tentative D call TRBD1 (6 bases). Germline-derived CDR1 and CDR2 are LNHDA and SQIVND (reference sequence). Trimming removed 7 bases from V and 2 bases from J, with 18 bases in between. The length of the CDR3 is 16 residues. CDR3 protein: CASKDHGGAGNQPQHF. DNA for the CDR3: TGTGCCAGTAAAGATCATGGGGGCGCGGGCAATCAGCCCCAGCATTTT.

This clonotype was seen only once. The chain uses TRBV20-1 and TRBJ2-1; the D call may be TRBD1 or TRBD2 (5 bases each). The V end lost 2 bases, the J end lost 4 bases, and 12 bases lay between the germline ends. Germline loops: CDR1 DFQATT, CDR2 SNEGSKA (reference sequence). The CDR3 loop spans 14 amino acids. CDR3 DNA sequence: TGCAGTGCTAGAAGCCTGGGACCATACAATGAGCAGTTCTTC. Translated: CSARSLGPYNEQFF.

The rearrangement uses TRBV27 and TRBJ2-2, with D possibly TRBD2 on 5 matching bases. Germline CDR1 MNHEY, CDR2 SMNVEV (reference sequence). Trimming stripped 6 bases from V and 0 bases from J, with 17 bases between. This CDR3 comprises 17 residues. The CDR3 loop is CASSLGPGETNTGELFF. CDR3 nucleotide sequence: TGTGCCAGCAGCTTAGGGCCCGGGGAAACGAACACCGGGGAGCTGTTTTTT.

The sample holds a few counts of this clonotype. The V call is TRBV29-1, the J call TRBJ1-1, with unresolved D. The CDR3 is 14 amino acids. Germline V gene data show CDR1 as SQVTM and CDR2 as ANQGSEA. V was trimmed by 3 bases and J by 4 bases, leaving 15 bases between them. CDR3: CSVDAGRGSTEAFF. CDR3 coding DNA: TGCAGCGTTGATGCCGGACGAGGTTCCACTGAAGCTTTCTTT.

The CDR3 DNA is TGCGCCAGCAGCTTGCGCGGGGGGGCGCATGAGCAGTTCTTC. This translates into CASSLRGGAHEQFF. V is TRBV5-1 and J is TRBJ2-1, with TRBD2 matching 9 bases. CDR1 SGHRS and CDR2 YFSETQ come from the germline V gene. The CDR3 is made up of 14 amino acids. V lost 1 base to trimming and J lost 8 bases; unmatched junction nucleotides: 4.

This clonotype was observed a handful of times. The gene calls are TRBV4-2 and TRBJ2-2; D gene ambiguous. Looked up from germline, CDR1 is LGHNA and CDR2 is YNFKEQ. The CDR3 runs 14 residues. The V and J ends lost 4 bases and 6 bases respectively, with 12 bases between them. CDR3 sequence (DNA): TGTGCCAGCAGCCCCCCCCTGGACGCCGGGGAGCTGTTTTTT. Its translation is CASSPPLDAGELFF.

The chain joins TRBV7-6 to TRBJ2-1, with D perhaps TRBD1 (6 bases). Germline assignment: CDR1 SGHVS and CDR2 FNYEAQ. The V gene lost 7 bases and the J gene lost 5 bases, with 18 bases spanning the gap. The CDR3 covers 15 residues. In DNA, the CDR3 is TGTGCCAGCACCGTAGGGACACGTATTGACAATGAGCAGTTCTTC. This encodes CASTVGTRIDNEQFF. Combining the CDR3 with reference TRBV7-6 and TRBJ2-1 gives the whole variable domain GAGVSQSPRYKVTKRGQDVALRCDPISGHVSLYWYRQALGQGPEFLTYFNYEAQQDKSGLPNDRFSAERPEGSISTLTIQRTEQRDSAMYRCASTVGTRIDNEQFFGPGTRLTVL.

The chain is built from TRBV4-1 and TRBJ1-4; tentative D call: TRBD1 (6 bases). V lost 6 bases and J 4 bases, leaving 12 bases between the germline ends. Germline assignment: CDR1 MGHRA and CDR2 YSYEKL. This CDR3 has 14 residues. CDR3 bases: TGCGCCAGCAGTCCAGGGGCCCTTAATGAAAAACTGTTTTTT. This sequence encodes CASSPGALNEKLFF.

This clonotype showed up just a few times. The gene calls are TRBV6-2 or TRBV6-3 and TRBJ1-1; D gene ambiguous. The CDR3 spans 16 residues. From germline, CDR1 is MNHEY and CDR2 SVGEGT. With 6 bases removed from V and 1 base from J, the gap between germline ends came to 18 bases. CDR3 nucleotide sequence: TGTGCCAGCAGGGATCCAGGACGGAGTCCGAACACTGAAGCTTTCTTT. It encodes CASRDPGRSPNTEAFF.

The rearrangement joins TRBV19 to TRBJ2-1; D unresolved. The V end was cut by 7 bases, the J end by 10 bases, with 17 bases between. This CDR3 is 13 amino acids long. Germline V gene data show CDR1 as LNHDA and CDR2 as SQIVND (reference sequence). The CDR3 here is CASMGTSTREQFF. Here the CDR3 DNA reads TGTGCCAGTATGGGCACAAGTACAAGGGAGCAGTTCTTC.